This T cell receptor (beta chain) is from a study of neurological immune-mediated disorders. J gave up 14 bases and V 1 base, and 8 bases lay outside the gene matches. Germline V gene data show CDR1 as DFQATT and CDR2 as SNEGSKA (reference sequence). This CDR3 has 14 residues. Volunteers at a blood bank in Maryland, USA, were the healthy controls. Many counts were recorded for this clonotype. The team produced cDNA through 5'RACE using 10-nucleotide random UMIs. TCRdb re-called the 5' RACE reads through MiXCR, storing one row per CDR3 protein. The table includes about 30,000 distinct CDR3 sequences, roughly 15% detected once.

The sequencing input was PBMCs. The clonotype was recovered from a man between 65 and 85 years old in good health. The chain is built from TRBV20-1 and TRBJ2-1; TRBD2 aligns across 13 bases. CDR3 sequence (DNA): TGCAGTGCTAGAGTACTACTAGCGGGGGGGACGGAGTTCTTC. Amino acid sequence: CSARVLLAGGTEFF.